This T cell receptor (beta chain) was found in a study of T cells in Graves' hyperthyroidism and ophthalmopathy (dated by TCRdb to about 2019). Describing the broader study: Peripheral blood was collected at initial diagnosis, before any treatment. To identify distinguishing TCR V-J signatures, a discovery cohort of about 100 patients was used, comprising 43 with Graves' ophthalmopathy and around 57 with stable Graves' hyperthyroidism. Prospective prediction of ophthalmopathy was tested in an independent validation cohort consisting of 18 hyperthyroidism patients and 15 or so patients who later progressed to ophthalmopathy. The approximately 98 discovery patients were randomly divided into training and test sets at a 7:3 ratio. The study also compared thyroid tissue and blood T-cell repertoires from roughly 6 Graves' hyperthyroidism patients. After blood sampling, hyperthyroidism patients were treated with methimazole at a starting dose of 30 mg daily, and ophthalmopathy patients were treated with high-dose intravenous methylprednisolone. The paper describes TCR Vbeta CDR3 sequencing of 135 peripheral blood samples, made up of some 42 ophthalmopathy patients, roughly 72 hyperthyroidism patients and some 17 progressor patients.

Sequences SGHNT (CDR1) and YENEEA (CDR2) are obtained from the germline V gene. The junction carries 12 bases between V and J, which are trimmed by 5 bases and 4 bases respectively. The CDR3 measures 15 amino acids from cysteine to phenylalanine. The only DNA kept is the CDR3, 45 bases in frame from the first base. Stable Graves' hyperthyroidism was defined as no progression to ophthalmopathy during 18 months of follow-up. Hyperthyroidism patients were aged 18 to 65 years and newly diagnosed, with disease duration of less than 2 months. The study excluded patients with uncontrolled infections, other autoimmune diseases, pregnancy or lactation. Diagnoses were based on clinical symptoms, serum thyroxine and TRAb, thyroid ultrasound and orbital computed tomography. Ficoll-Paque density gradient centrifugation was used to isolate PBMCs from around 10 ml of fresh peripheral blood. Trizol reagent was used to extract total RNA, and RNA quality was then checked on an Agilent 2100 Bioanalyzer.

The TCR beta CDR3 regions were amplified from RNA transcripts. A first-round RT-PCR of the TCR CDR3 used the HTBI primer set with the Qiagen OneStep RT-PCR kit. The libraries were constructed in a second round of multiplex PCR and then size-selected and purified. Paired-end sequencing of the libraries was performed with 100 bp reads on an Illumina HiSeq2000. The paper's processing steps were these. SOAPnuke was used to process the raw data, removing reads that contained adapters or uncalled bases, had a mean Phred below 15, or lacked an exact match to the constant primer or identifier. High-quality paired reads were merged with COPE v1.2.5, and unique nucleotide sequences were defined as clonotypes. Clonotypes were aligned to IMGT TRBV, TRBD and TRBJ reference segments using MiTCR v1.1. Only V-J combinations with frequency above 0.0001, covering 98% to 99.2% of repertoires, were analysed. The TCS score was defined as the ratio of F50 (clonal expansion) to E x V (chaos), calculated using BLOSUM62-based TCRdist between CDR3 peptides within each V-J. Welch's t-statistics and random forest reduced roughly 540 V-J features to roughly 13, which were used in a naive Bayes classifier (R e1071). Using fastp trimming at Q25 and MiXCR clonotype assembly, TCRdb reanalyzed the public sequencing data and kept in-frame beta chains. Each record represents a unique CDR3 protein, reported with the most common genes and DNA among its rows. Here the V and J calls rest on TCRdb's processing, not on the authors' analysis. Here the sample has 340,000 or so distinct CDR3 sequences; around a sixth occur a single time. The ten largest account for 45% to 50% of the sample.

A single count supports this clonotype. The clone's antigen remains unknown. Base qualities are not recorded, but no much larger clone differs from it by a single base. One read alone makes for weak evidence. Broad study findings and their caveats: Most expanded thyroid clonotypes (frequency above 0.001) were also detected in blood, suggesting blood repertoires may reflect thyroid immune responses. Ophthalmopathy was separated from stable hyperthyroidism by a 13 V-J signature model, with about 88% sensitivity and approximately 84% specificity obtained in cross-validation and 80%/75% obtained in testing. No statistical method was used to set the sample size in advance, and investigators knew the group allocation. In validation, progression to ophthalmopathy was predicted by the model with nearly 71% sensitivity and 72% to 85% specificity, a median of approximately 6.5 months before onset.

The chain joins TRBV11-3 to TRBJ1-6; the D region possibly corresponds to TRBD1 (5 bases align). The clonotype originates from a woman aged 45-60 years with Graves' hyperthyroidism. Sample: blood. Here is the DNA: TGTGCCAGCAGCCACGACAGAGGTTATAATTCACCCCTCCACTTT. Its protein reads: CASSHDRGYNSPLHF.